Shown below are 8 T cell receptor beta chains from a single sample sequenced in a study of blood T cell repertoires in COVID-19. Measured with immunoSEQ multiplex PCR; TCRdb has only the in-frame clones, and not every one. The sample contains tens of thousands of clones, 88% of which appear only once. Source material: peripheral blood. The receptors derive from a woman in her 70s with acute or convalescent COVID-19.

The chain uses TRBV9 and TRBJ2-2; TRBD1 might be the D (6 bases). The V gene's germline CDR1 is SGDLS and CDR2 YYNGEE. The CDR3 loop spans 18 amino acids. Trimming pared 4 bases from V and 0 bases from J, leaving 19 bases between. The CDR3 DNA is TGTGCCAGCAGCCCTCGGCCACAGGGACCTGCGAACACCGGGGAGCTGTTTTTT. Protein sequence: CASSPRPQGPANTGELFF. Together with reference TRBV9 and TRBJ2-2, the CDR3 gives the full variable domain: DSGVTQTPKHLITATGQRVTLRCSPRSGDLSVYWYQQSLDQGLQFLIQYYNGEERAKGNILERFSAQQFPDLHSELNLSSLELGDSALYFCASSPRPQGPANTGELFFGEGSRLTVL.

This clone has only a few counts. The chain is built from TRBV6-2 or TRBV6-3 and TRBJ2-5; 9 bases are a match to TRBD2. This CDR3 has 14 amino acids. Per the germline V gene, CDR1 is MNHEY and CDR2 is SVGEGT. With 6 bases clipped from V and 3 bases from J, the junction kept 5 bases outside the gene matches. CDR3 nucleotide sequence: TGTGCCAGCAGCACCATAGCGGGAGAAGAGACCCAGTACTTC. Translation gives CASSTIAGEETQYF.

This chain links TRBV28 with TRBJ2-5; 8 nucleotides line up with TRBD2. The CDR3 covers 17 residues. CDR1 is MDHEN and CDR2 is SYDVKM in the germline V gene. V lost 6 bases and J lost 0; bases outside the gene matches: 12. For the CDR3, the DNA is TGTGCCAGCAGCCGTTCGGGAGCGGGGGCTAACCAAGAGACCCAGTACTTC. This codes for CASSRSGAGANQETQYF.

The rearrangement joins TRBV24-1 to TRBJ2-3, with 8 nucleotides matching TRBD2. The CDR3 contains 16 residues. V dropped 5 bases and J dropped 1; count of bases not matched to a gene: 7. From germline, CDR1 is KGHDR and CDR2 SFDVKD. The CDR3 DNA is TGTGCCACCAGTGCTCGGGAGGGGGAGGGCACAGATACGCAGTATTTT. Translated, it gives CATSAREGEGTDTQYF.

This chain connects TRBV11-2 to TRBJ2-5; tentatively, D is TRBD2 (6 bases). Germline CDR1 reads SGHAT; CDR2 reads FQNNGV. Trimming shortened V by 1 base and J by 1 base, and 13 bases separated the two germline ends. The CDR3 sequence is 16 residues long. The CDR3 sequence is CASSLVLGGAQETQYF. CDR3 in DNA: TGTGCCAGCAGCTTAGTTTTAGGCGGGGCCCAAGAGACCCAGTACTTC. Full variable domain (remainder filled in from reference TRBV11-2 and TRBJ2-5): EAGVAQSPRYKIIEKRQSVAFWCNPISGHATLYWYQQILGQGPKLLIQFQNNGVVDDSQLPKDRFSAERLKGVDSTLKIQPAKLEDSAVYLCASSLVLGGAQETQYFGPGTRLLVL.

The V call is TRBV6-5, the J call TRBJ2-3; 12 bases align to TRBD2. Germline trimming cut 2 bases from V and 4 bases from J; bases unmatched to any gene: 4. This CDR3 comprises 16 residues. The germline V gene encodes CDR1 MNHEY and CDR2 SVGAGI. The CDR3 nucleotides read TGTGCCAGCAGTTACCTAGCGGGAGGGATACCAGATACGCAGTATTTT. As protein: CASSYLAGGIPDTQYF.

The gene calls are TRBV7-2 and TRBJ2-5; 9 positions match TRBD2. Germline CDR1 is SGHTA and CDR2 is FQGNSA. The CDR3 runs to 15 residues. Trimming cost V 3 bases and J 3 bases; bases outside gene matches: 5. The CDR3 is CASSFPRLAEETQYF. In DNA form, the CDR3 reads TGTGCCAGCAGCTTTCCTAGACTAGCGGAAGAGACCCAGTACTTC.

J is TRBJ2-5 and V is TRBV7-3, with 8 positions matching TRBD2. Trimming cost V 5 bases and J 4 bases; bases outside gene matches: 0. The CDR3 has 12 amino acids. CDR1 is SGHTA and CDR2 is FQGTGA in the germline V gene. The CDR3 is CASSLAGETQYF. The DNA of the CDR3 is TGTGCCAGCAGCCTAGCGGGAGAGACCCAGTACTTC.